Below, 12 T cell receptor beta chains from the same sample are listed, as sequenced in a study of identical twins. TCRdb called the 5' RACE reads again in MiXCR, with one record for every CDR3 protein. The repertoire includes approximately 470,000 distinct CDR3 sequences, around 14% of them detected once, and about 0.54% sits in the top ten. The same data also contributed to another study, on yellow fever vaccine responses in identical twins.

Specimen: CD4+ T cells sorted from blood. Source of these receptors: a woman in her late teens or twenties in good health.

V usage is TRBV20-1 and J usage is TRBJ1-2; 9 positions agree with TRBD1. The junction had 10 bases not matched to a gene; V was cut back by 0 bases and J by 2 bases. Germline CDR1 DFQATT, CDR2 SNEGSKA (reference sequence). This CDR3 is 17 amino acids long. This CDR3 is CSARDETGGAPNYGYTF. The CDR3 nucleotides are TGCAGTGCTAGAGATGAGACAGGGGGAGCCCCAAACTATGGCTACACCTTC.

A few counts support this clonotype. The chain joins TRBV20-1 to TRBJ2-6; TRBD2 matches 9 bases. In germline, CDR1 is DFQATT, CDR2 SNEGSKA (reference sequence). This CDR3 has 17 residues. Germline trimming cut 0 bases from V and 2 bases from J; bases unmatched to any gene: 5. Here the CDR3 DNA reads TGCAGTGCTAGAGATCGCCGCGGGGGGGCTGGGGCCAACGTCCTGACTTTC. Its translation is CSARDRRGGAGANVLTF.

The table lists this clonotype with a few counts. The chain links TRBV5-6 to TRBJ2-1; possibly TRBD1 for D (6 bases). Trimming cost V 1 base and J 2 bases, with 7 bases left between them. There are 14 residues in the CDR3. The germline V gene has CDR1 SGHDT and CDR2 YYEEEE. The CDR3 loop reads CASSLYRAYNEQFF. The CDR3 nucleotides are TGTGCCAGCAGCTTGTACAGGGCCTACAATGAGCAGTTCTTC.

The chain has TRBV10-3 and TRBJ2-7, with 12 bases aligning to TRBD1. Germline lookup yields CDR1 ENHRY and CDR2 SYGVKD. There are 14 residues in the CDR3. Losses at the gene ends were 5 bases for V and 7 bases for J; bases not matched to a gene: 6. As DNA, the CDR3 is TGTGCCATCAGTAGGGGACAGGGGGCAGGTGAGCAGTACTTC. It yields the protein CAISRGQGAGEQYF.

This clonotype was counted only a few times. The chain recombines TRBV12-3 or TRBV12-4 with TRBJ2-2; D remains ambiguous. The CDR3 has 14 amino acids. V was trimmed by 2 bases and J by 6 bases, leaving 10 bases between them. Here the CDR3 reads CASSLRAQAGELFF. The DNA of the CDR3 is TGTGCCAGCAGTTTAAGGGCCCAGGCCGGGGAGCTGTTTTTT.

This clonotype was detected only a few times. CDR3 bases: TGCGCCAGCAGCCAGCGTTTTGGACAGCTGAACACTGAAGCTTTCTTT. Residues: CASSQRFGQLNTEAFF. The gene calls are TRBV4-3 and TRBJ1-1; D possibly corresponds to TRBD1 (6 bases). V was shortened by 3 bases and J by 0 bases, with 14 bases between the two germline ends. CDR3 size: 16 residues. The germline gives CDR1 LGHNA, CDR2 YSLEER.

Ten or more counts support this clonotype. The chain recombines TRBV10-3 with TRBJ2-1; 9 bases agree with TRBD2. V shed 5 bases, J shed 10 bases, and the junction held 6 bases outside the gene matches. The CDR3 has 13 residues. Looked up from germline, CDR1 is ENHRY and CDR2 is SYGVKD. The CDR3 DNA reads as TGTGCCATCAGTCCGGGACTAGCAGGGGAGCAGTTCTTC. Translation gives CAISPGLAGEQFF.

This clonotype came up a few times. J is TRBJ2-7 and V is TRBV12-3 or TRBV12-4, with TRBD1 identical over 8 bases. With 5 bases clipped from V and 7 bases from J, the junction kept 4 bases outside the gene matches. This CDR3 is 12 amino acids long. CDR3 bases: TGTGCCAGCAGTCGACAGGGGCGGGAGCAGTACTTC. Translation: CASSRQGREQYF.

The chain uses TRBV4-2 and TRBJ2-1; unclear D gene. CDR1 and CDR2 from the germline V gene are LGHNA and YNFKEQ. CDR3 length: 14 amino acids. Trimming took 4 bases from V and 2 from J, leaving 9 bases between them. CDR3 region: CASSPRRTYNEQFF. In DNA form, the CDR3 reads TGTGCCAGCAGCCCGCGGCGGACCTACAATGAGCAGTTCTTC.

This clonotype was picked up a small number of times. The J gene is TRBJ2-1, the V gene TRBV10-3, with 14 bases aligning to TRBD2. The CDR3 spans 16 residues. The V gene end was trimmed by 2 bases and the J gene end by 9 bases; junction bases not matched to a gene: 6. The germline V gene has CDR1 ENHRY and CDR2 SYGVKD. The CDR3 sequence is CAISEGGTSGRGEQFF. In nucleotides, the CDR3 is TGTGCCATCAGTGAGGGGGGGACTAGCGGGAGAGGTGAGCAGTTCTTC.

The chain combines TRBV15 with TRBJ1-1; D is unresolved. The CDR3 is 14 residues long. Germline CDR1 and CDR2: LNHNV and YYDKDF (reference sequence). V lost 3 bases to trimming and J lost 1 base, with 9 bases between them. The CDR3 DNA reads TGTGCCACCAGCAGTGCCCGGGCGAACACTGAAGCTTTCTTT. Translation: CATSSARANTEAFF. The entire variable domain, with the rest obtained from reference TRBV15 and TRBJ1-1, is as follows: DAMVIQNPRYQVTQFGKPVTLSCSQTLNHNVMYWYQQKSSQAPKLLFHYYDKDFNNEADTPDNFQSRRPNTSFCFLDIRSPGLGDTAMYLCATSSARANTEAFFGQGTRLTVV.

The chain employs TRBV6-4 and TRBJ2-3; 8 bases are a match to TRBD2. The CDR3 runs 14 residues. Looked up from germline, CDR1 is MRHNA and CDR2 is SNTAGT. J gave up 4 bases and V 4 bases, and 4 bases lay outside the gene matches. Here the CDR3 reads CASSGTSRADTQYF. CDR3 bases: TGTGCCAGCAGTGGGACTAGCCGGGCAGATACGCAGTATTTT.